This TCR beta chain was sequenced in a study of T cell repertoires and HLA-DP antigens. On the study more broadly: Average DNA input: approximately 220 ng for CD137+CD4+ sorts, 900 to 1,500 ng pre-culture.

The count of this clone is one. Its antigen is not known. The assay was immunoSEQ multiplex PCR, and TCRdb's table has in-frame clones only and misses some. In the table there are 65,000 to 95,000 clones, around 80% of which are singletons. Germline V lookup: CDR1 KGHSH, CDR2 LQKENI. The CDR3 is 14 residues long. The source of this sequence is a man aged 55 to 70 in good health and CMV-seronegative. The specimen sequenced was CD4+ T cells from PBMCs. This chain links TRBV18 with TRBJ2-5, with 7 positions matching TRBD2. The closer fit of TRBJ2-7 to the DNA end suggests the J call may be wrong. The CDR3: CASSPNREADEQYF. CDR3 bases: TGTGCCAGCTCACCGAACCGGGAGGCCGACGAGCAGTACTTC.